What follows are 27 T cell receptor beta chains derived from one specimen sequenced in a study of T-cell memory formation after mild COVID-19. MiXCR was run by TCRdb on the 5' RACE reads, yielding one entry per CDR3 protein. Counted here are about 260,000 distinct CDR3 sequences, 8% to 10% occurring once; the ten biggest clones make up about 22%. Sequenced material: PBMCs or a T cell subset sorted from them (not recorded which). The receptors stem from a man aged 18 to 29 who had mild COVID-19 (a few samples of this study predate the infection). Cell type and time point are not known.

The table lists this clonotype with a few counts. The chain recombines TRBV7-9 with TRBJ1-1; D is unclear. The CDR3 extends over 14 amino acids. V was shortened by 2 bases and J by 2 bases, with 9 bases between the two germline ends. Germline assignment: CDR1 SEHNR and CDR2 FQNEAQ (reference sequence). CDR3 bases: TGTGCCAGCAGCTTAACACAGATAAACACTGAAGCTTTCTTT. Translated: CASSLTQINTEAFF.

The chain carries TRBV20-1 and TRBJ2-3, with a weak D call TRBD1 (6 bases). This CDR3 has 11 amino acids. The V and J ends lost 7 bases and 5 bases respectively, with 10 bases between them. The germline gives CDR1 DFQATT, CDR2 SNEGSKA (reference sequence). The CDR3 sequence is CSVIRGDTQYF. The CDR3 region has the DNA TGCAGTGTTATCAGGGGAGATACGCAGTATTTT.

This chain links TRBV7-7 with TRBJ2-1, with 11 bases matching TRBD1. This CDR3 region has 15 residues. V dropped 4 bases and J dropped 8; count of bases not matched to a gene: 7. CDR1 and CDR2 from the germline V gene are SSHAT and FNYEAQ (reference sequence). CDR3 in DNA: TGTGCCAGCAGCTCCGGACAGGGGGCGATCTATGAGCAGTTCTTC. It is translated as CASSSGQGAIYEQFF.

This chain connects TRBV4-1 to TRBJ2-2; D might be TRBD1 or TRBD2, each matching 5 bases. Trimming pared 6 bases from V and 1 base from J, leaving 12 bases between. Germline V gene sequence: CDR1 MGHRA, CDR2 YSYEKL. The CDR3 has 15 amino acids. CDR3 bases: TGCGCCAGCAGGCACGGGACGGGGAACACCGGGGAGCTGTTTTTT. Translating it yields CASRHGTGNTGELFF.

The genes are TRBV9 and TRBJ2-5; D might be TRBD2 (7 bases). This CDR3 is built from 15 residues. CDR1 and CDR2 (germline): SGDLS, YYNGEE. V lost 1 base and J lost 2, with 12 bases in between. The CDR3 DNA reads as TGTGCCAGCAGCGTATACGGGGGGCGACAAGAGACCCAGTACTTC. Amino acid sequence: CASSVYGGRQETQYF. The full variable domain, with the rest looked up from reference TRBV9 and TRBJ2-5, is DSGVTQTPKHLITATGQRVTLRCSPRSGDLSVYWYQQSLDQGLQFLIQYYNGEERAKGNILERFSAQQFPDLHSELNLSSLELGDSALYFCASSVYGGRQETQYFGPGTRLLVL.

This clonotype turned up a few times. The CDR3, as DNA: TGCGCCAGCAGCTTGGGTGCGTTGGGACTCCTCAATGAGCAGTTCTTC. Its translation: CASSLGALGLLNEQFF. The chain joins TRBV5-1 to TRBJ2-1; the D gene is possibly TRBD2 (6 bases). Trimming took 0 bases from V and 6 from J, leaving 16 bases between them. This CDR3 region has 16 residues. Looked up from germline, CDR1 is SGHRS and CDR2 is YFSETQ.

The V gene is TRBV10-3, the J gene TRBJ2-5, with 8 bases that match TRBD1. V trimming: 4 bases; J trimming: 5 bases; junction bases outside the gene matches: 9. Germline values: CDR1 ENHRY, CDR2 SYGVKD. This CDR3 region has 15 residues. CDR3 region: CAISAPGGGWETQYF. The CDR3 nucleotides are TGTGCCATCAGTGCCCCAGGGGGCGGCTGGGAGACCCAGTACTTC.

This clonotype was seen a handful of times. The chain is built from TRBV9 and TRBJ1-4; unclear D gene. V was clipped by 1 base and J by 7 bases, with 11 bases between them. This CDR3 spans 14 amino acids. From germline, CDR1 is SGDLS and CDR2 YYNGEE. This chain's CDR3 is CASSVTGLSEKLFF. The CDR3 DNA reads TGTGCCAGCAGCGTAACCGGGTTGAGTGAAAAACTGTTTTTT.

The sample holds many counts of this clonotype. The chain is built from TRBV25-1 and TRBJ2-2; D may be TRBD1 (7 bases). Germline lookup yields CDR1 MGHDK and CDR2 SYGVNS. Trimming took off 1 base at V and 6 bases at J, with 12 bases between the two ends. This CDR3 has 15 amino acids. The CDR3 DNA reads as TGTGCCAGCAGTGAATCCGGCAGGGGGGCCGGGGAGCTGTTTTTT. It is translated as CASSESGRGAGELFF.

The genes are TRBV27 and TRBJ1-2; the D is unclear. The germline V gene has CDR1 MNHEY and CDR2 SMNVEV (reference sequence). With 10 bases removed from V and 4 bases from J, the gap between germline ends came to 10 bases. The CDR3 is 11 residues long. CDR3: CATTSGYGYTF. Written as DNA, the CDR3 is TGTGCCACTACGTCGGGCTATGGCTACACCTTC.

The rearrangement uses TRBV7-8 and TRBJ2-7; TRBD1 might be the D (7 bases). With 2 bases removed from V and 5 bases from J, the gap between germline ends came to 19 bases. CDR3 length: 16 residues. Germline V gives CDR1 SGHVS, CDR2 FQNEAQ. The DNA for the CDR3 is TGTGCCAGCAGCTTAATGGAGGGGCAGGGGGACGACGAGCAGTACGTC. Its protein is CASSLMEGQGDDEQYV.

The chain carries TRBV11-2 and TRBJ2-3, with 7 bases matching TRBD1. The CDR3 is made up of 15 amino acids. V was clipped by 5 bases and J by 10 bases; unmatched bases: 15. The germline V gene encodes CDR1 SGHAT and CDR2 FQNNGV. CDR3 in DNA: TGTGCCAGCAGCCCACTGCCAACTGGACAGGCGCCGCAGTATTTT. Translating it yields CASSPLPTGQAPQYF.

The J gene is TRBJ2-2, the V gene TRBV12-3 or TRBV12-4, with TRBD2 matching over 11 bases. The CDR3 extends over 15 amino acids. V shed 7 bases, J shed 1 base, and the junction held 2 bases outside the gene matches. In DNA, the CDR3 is TGTGCCAGCAACGGACTAGCGGGGAACACCGGGGAGCTGTTTTTT. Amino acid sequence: CASNGLAGNTGELFF.

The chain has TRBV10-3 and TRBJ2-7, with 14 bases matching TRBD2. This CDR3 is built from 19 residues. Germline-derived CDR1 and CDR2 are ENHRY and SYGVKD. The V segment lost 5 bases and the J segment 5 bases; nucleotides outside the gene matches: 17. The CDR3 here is CAISPVPGLAGARLDEQYF. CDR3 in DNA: TGTGCCATCAGTCCAGTCCCGGGACTAGCGGGGGCCCGCCTCGACGAGCAGTACTTC.

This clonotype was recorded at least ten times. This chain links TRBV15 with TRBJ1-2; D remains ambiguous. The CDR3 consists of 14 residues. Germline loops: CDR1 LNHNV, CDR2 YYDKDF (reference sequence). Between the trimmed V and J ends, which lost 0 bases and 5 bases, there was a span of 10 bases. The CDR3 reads CATSRDRLSYGYTF. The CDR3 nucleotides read TGTGCCACCAGCAGAGACAGGTTATCATATGGCTACACCTTC.

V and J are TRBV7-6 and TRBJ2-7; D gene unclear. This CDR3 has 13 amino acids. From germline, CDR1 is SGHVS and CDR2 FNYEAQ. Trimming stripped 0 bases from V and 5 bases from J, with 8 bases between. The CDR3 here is CASSLARWDEQYF. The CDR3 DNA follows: TGTGCCAGCAGCTTAGCGCGATGGGACGAGCAGTACTTC.

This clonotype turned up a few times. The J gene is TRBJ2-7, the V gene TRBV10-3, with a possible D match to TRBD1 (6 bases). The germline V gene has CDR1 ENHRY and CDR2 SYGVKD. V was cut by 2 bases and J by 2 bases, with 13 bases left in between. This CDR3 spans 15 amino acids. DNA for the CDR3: TGTGCCATCAGTGAGGGCAGGGGCGCTCCCTACGAGCAGTACGTC. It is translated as CAISEGRGAPYEQYV.

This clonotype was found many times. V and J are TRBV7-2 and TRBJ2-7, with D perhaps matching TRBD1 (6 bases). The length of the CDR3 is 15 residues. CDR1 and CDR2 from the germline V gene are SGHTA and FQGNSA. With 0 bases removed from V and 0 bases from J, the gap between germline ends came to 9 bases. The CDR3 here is CASSLAWGPSYEQYF. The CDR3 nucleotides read TGTGCCAGCAGCTTAGCCTGGGGGCCCTCCTACGAGCAGTACTTC.

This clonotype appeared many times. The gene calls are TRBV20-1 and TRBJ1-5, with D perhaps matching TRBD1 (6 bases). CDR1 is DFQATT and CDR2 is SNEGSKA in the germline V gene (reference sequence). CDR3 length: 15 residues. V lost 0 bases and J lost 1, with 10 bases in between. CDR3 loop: CSARDPGASNQPQHF. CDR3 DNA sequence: TGCAGTGCTAGAGATCCAGGGGCCAGCAATCAGCCCCAGCATTTT.

The CDR3 region is CASSLALTDQPQHF. CDR3 DNA: TGTGCCAGTAGTCTGGCCCTAACAGATCAGCCCCAGCATTTT. This chain connects TRBV19 to TRBJ1-5; D is ambiguous. V lost 5 bases, J lost 5 bases, and 13 bases lay in between. This CDR3 is built from 14 residues. Germline V lookup: CDR1 LNHDA, CDR2 SQIVND (reference sequence).

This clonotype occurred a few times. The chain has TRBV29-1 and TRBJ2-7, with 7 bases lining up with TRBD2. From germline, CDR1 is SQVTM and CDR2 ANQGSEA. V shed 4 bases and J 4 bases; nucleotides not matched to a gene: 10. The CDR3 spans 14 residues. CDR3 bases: TGCAGCGTTGGGGCTAGCGGCCTTGGGTACGAGCAGTACTTC. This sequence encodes CSVGASGLGYEQYF.

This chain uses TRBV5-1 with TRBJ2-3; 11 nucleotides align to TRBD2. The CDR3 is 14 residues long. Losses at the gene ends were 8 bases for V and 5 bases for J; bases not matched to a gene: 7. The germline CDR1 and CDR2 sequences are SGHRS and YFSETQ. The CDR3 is CASTSGSPGDTQYF. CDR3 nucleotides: TGCGCCAGTACTAGCGGGAGTCCCGGAGATACGCAGTATTTT.

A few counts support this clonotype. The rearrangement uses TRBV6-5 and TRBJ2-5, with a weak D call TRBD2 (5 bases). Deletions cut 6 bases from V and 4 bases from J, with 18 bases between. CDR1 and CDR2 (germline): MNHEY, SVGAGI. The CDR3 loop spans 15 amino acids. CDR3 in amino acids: CASSRTTRGGETQYF. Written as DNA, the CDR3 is TGTGCCAGCAGCCGGACGACCCGGGGTGGAGAGACCCAGTACTTC.

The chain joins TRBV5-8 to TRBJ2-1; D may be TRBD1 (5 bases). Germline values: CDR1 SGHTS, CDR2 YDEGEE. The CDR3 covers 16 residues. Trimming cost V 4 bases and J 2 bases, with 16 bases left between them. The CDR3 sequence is CASSAFAGSTYNEQFF. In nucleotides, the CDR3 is TGTGCCAGCAGCGCCTTCGCAGGGTCCACCTACAATGAGCAGTTCTTC.

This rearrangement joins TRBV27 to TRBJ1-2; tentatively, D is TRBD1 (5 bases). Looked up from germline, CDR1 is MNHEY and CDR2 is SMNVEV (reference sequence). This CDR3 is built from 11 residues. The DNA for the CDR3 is TGTTGCGGGGACGGACACTATGGCTACACCTTC. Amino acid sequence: CCGDGHYGYTF.

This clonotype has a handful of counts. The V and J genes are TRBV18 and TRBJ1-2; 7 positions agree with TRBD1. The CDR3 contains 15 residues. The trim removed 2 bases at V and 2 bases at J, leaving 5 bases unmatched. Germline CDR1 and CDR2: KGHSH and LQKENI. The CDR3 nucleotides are TGTGCCAGCTCACCATTGACAGGGCGCAACTATGGCTACACCTTC. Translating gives CASSPLTGRNYGYTF.

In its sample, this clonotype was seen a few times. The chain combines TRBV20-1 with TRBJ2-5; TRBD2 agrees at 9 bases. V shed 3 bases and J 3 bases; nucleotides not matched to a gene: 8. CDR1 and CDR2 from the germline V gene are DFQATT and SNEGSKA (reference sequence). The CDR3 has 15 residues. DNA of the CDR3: TGCAGTGCTAGGGCCCCGGGACTAGCAAAAGAGACCCAGTACTTC. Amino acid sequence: CSARAPGLAKETQYF.